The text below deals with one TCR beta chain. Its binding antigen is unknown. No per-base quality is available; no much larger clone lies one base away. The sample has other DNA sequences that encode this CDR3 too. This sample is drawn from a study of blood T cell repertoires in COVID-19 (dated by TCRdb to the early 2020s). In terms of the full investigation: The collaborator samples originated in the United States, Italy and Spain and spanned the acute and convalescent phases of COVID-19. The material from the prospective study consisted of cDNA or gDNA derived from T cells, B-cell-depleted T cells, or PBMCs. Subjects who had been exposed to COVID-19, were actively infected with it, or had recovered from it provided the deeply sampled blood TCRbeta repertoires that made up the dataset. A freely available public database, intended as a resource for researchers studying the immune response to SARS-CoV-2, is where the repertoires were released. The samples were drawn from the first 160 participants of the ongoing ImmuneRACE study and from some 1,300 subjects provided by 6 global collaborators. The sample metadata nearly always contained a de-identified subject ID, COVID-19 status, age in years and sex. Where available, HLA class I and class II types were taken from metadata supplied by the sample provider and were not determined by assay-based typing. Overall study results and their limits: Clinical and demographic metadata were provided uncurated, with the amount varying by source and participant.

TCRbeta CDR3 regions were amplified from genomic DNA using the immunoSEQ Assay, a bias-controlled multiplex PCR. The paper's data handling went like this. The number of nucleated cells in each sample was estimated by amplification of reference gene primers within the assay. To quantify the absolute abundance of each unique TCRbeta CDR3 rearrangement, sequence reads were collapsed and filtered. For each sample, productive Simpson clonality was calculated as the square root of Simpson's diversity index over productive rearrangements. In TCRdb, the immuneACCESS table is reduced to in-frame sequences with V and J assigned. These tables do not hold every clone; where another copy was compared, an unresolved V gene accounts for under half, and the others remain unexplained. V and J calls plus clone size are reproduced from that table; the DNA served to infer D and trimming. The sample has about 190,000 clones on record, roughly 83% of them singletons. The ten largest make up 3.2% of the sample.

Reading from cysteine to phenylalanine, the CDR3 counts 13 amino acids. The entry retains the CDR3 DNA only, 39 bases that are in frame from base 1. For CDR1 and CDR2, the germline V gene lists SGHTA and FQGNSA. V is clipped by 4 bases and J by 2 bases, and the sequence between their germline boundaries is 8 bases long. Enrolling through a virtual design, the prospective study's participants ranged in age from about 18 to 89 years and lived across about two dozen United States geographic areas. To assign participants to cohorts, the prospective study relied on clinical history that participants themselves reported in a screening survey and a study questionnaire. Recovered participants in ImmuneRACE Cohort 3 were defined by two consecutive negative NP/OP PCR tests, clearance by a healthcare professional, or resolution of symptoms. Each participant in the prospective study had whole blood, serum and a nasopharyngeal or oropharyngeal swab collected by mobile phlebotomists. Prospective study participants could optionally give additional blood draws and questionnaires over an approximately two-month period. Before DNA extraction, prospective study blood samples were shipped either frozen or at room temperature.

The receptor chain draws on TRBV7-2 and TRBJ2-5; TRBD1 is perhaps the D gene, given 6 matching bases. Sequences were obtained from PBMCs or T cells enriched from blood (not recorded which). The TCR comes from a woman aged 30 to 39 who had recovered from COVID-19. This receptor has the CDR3 CASSYRVQETQYF. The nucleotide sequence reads TGTGCCAGCAGCTACAGGGTTCAAGAGACCCAGTACTTC. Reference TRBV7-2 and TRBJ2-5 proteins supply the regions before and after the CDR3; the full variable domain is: GAGVSQSPSNKVTEKGKDVELRCDPISGHTALYWYRQSLGQGLEFLIYFQGNSAPDKSGLPSDRFSAERTGGSVSTLTIQRTQQEDSAVYLCASSYRVQETQYFGPGTRLLVL.